A single T cell receptor (beta chain) is shown here with its context. No antigen is known for it. These data originate in a study of Ad26.COV2.S vaccination and SARS-CoV-2 variants. Study-wide results and limits: Total T cell responses were possibly underestimated by TCR breadth and depth analyses. Vaccinees and placebo recipients showed similar non-spike TCR breadth.

V lost 4 bases and J lost 8, with 14 bases in between. Germline CDR1 reads SGHNT; CDR2 reads YENEEA. The CDR3 sequence is 13 residues long. Here immunoSEQ multiplex PCR was the method, and the copy in TCRdb shows in-frame clones only, minus some. The sample records some 190,000 clones, roughly 87% being singletons. The material sequenced was peripheral blood, taken after recovery from COVID-19. This TCR was recovered from a human donor who had recovered from COVID-19. The V call is TRBV11-3, the J call TRBJ1-1; no clear D gene. In DNA, the CDR3 is TGTGCCAGCAGCTCCCCCCGGACGGGAGAAGCTTTCTTT. It codes for CASSSPRTGEAFF.